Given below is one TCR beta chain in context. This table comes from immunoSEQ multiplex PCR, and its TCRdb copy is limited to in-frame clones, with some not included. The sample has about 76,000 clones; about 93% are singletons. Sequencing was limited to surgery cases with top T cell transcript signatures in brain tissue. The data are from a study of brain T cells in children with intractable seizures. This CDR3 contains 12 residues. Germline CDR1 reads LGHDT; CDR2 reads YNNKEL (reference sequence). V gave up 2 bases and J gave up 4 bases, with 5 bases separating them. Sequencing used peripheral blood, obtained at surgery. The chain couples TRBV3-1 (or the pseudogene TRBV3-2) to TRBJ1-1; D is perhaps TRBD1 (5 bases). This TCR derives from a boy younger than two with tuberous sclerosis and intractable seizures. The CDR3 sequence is CASSQQGTEAFF. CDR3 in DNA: TGTGCCAGCAGCCAACAGGGCACTGAAGCTTTCTTT.